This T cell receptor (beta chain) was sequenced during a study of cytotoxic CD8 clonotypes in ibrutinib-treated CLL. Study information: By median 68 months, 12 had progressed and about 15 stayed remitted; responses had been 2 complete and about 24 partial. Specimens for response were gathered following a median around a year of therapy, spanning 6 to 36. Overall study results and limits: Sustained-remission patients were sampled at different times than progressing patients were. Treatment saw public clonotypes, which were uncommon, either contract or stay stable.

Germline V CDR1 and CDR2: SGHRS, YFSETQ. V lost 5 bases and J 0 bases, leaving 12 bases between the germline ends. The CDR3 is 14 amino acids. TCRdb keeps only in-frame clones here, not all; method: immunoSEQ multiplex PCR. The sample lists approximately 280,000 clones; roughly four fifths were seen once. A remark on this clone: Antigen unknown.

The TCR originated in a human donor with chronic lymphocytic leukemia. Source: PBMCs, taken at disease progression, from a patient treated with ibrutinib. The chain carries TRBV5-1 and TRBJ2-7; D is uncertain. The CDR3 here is CASSSSGLSYEQYF. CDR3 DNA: TGCGCCAGCAGTTCCTCCGGCCTCTCCTACGAGCAGTACTTC.